The 28 T cell receptor beta chains given below trace back to one sample, sequenced in a study of cytomegalovirus exposure and HLA in healthy donors. The PCR had 60 Vbeta and 13 Jbeta primers. Profiling relied on immunoSEQ multiplex PCR, and the TCRdb table lists in-frame clones only, not all of them. The table has around 150,000 clones, roughly 74% seen once. Sequencing input: PBMCs. Receptors originate from a male donor in good health and CMV-seronegative.

J is TRBJ2-2 and V is TRBV11-2; 8 bases are a match to TRBD1. V trimming: 5 bases; J trimming: 4 bases; junction bases outside the gene matches: 6. This CDR3 is built from 15 residues. Per germline, CDR1 SGHAT and CDR2 FQNNGV. This CDR3 is CASSPGQGGTGELFF. The CDR3 coding sequence is TGTGCCAGCAGCCCTGGACAGGGAGGCACCGGGGAGCTGTTTTTT.

The chain recombines TRBV7-3 with TRBJ2-4; D perhaps matches TRBD1 (5 bases). The CDR3 extends over 13 amino acids. Trimming took off 3 bases at V and 7 bases at J, with 10 bases between the two ends. Germline V gives CDR1 SGHTA, CDR2 FQGTGA. CDR3 DNA: TGTGCCAGCAGCTTCGACAGACAGAACATTCAGTACTTC. Encoded protein: CASSFDRQNIQYF.

The chain has TRBV10-3 and TRBJ1-2; TRBD1 aligns across 11 bases. The J segment lost 2 bases and the V segment lost 6 bases, leaving 5 bases of the junction unmatched. Germline V CDR1 and CDR2: ENHRY, SYGVKD. The CDR3 contains 15 residues. DNA of the CDR3: TGTGCCATCAGGGCCGGGACAGGGGGAAACTATGGCTACACCTTC. It encodes CAIRAGTGGNYGYTF.

V usage is TRBV28 and J usage is TRBJ2-1; possible D gene TRBD2, 6 bases. V gave up 7 bases and J gave up 3 bases, with 13 bases separating them. Germline-derived CDR1 and CDR2 are MDHEN and SYDVKM. The CDR3 spans 14 residues. CDR3 nucleotides: TGTGCCAGCACTGGGGGAGGCCACTACAATGAGCAGTTCTTC. Translating it yields CASTGGGHYNEQFF.

The chain is built from TRBV6-6 and TRBJ2-1; TRBD2 might be the D (7 bases). CDR1 and CDR2 (germline): MNHNY, SVGAGI (reference sequence). V lost 2 bases, J lost 5 bases, and 16 bases lay in between. CDR3 length equals 16 residues. The CDR3 region has the DNA TGTGCCAGCAGTTACGGAGGGGGGGTGGATGACAATGAGCAGTTCTTC. Protein: CASSYGGGVDDNEQFF.

The V call is TRBV18, the J call TRBJ2-5; the D is unclear. Trimming stripped 3 bases from V and 2 bases from J, with 7 bases between. Germline values: CDR1 KGHSH, CDR2 LQKENI. The CDR3 runs to 13 residues. The DNA for the CDR3 is TGTGCCAGCTCACCCCGCGTACAAGAGACCCAGTACTTC. This sequence encodes CASSPRVQETQYF. Looking up the rest from reference TRBV18 and TRBJ2-5 gives the full variable domain: NAGVMQNPRHLVRRRGQEARLRCSPMKGHSHVYWYRQLPEEGLKFMVYLQKENIIDESGMPKERFSAEFPKEGPSILRIQQVVRGDSAAYFCASSPRVQETQYFGPGTRLLVL.

V and J are TRBV5-4 and TRBJ2-1, with 8 positions matching TRBD2. Germline CDR1 reads SGHNT; CDR2 reads YYREEE (reference sequence). V lost 4 bases and J lost 6; bases outside the gene matches: 9. The CDR3 sequence is 15 residues long. CDR3 coding DNA: TGTGCCAGCAGCGGGGGGGCTAGCGGGTTCAATGAGCAGTTCTTC. Translation: CASSGGASGFNEQFF.

The genes are TRBV13 and TRBJ2-5; the match to TRBD1 covers 8 bases. TRBJ2-7 explains the end of the DNA better; the J call may be wrong. The CDR3 sequence is 15 residues long. Germline V lookup: CDR1 PRHDT, CDR2 FYEKMQ (reference sequence). The CDR3 bases are TGTGCCAGCAGCAGAAGACAGGGGTTCTCCTACGAGCAGTACTTC. Protein: CASSRRQGFSYEQYF.

In the case of this clone: Sequence at one end of the junction differs from germline and may be a read error. J is TRBJ2-7 and V is TRBV7-9; the match to TRBD2 covers 8 bases. Per germline, CDR1 SEHNR and CDR2 FQNEAQ (reference sequence). The CDR3 runs 17 residues. The CDR3 nucleotides are TGTTCCAGCAGCCCTCCGGTGGGCGCGGGGGGCTTCTACGAGCAGTACTTC. It yields the protein CSSSPPVGAGGFYEQYF.

The V gene is TRBV28, the J gene TRBJ1-1, with 8 bases lining up with TRBD1. CDR3 length: 15 amino acids. Trimming took 7 bases from V and 2 from J; bases not matched to a gene: 9. Germline V lookup: CDR1 MDHEN, CDR2 SYDVKM. The CDR3 DNA sequence: TGTGCCAGCATCCCTCGGACAGGGCAAAACACTGAAGCTTTCTTT. It translates to CASIPRTGQNTEAFF.

This clone appeared a few times. This chain uses TRBV4-2 with TRBJ2-7; no firm D call. Germline V gives CDR1 LGHNA, CDR2 YNFKEQ. The CDR3 runs 11 residues. V was cut by 0 bases and J by 6 bases, with 3 bases left in between. The CDR3 spells CASSQDREQYF. CDR3 in DNA: TGTGCCAGCAGCCAAGATCGCGAGCAGTACTTC.

The genes are TRBV19 and TRBJ2-3; maybe TRBD2 (6 bases). Per the germline V gene, CDR1 is LNHDA and CDR2 is SQIVND (reference sequence). The CDR3 covers 12 residues. V lost 5 bases, J lost 7 bases, and 10 bases lay in between. CDR3 sequence reads: CASSGGGHTQYF. The CDR3 DNA follows: TGTGCCAGTAGTGGCGGAGGGCATACGCAGTATTTT.

The V call is TRBV6-6, the J call TRBJ1-2, with TRBD1 as a possible D gene (5 bases). Germline V CDR1 and CDR2: MNHNY, SVGAGI (reference sequence). With 4 bases removed from V and 5 bases from J, the gap between germline ends came to 8 bases. The CDR3 sequence is 12 residues long. The CDR3 sequence is CASSLDSYGYTF. The CDR3 coding sequence is TGTGCCAGCAGTTTAGACAGTTATGGCTACACCTTC.

The J gene is TRBJ1-5, the V gene TRBV28, with D unclear. Germline-derived CDR1 and CDR2 are MDHEN and SYDVKM. V lost 3 bases to trimming and J lost 6 bases, with 15 bases between them. This CDR3 is 15 amino acids long. The CDR3 DNA reads TGTGCCAGCAGTTTCCCCGGCGGGCAAGTTCAGCCCCAGCATTTT. It is translated as CASSFPGGQVQPQHF. Combining the CDR3 with reference TRBV28 and TRBJ1-5 gives the whole variable domain DVKVTQSSRYLVKRTGEKVFLECVQDMDHENMFWYRQDPGLGLRLIYFSYDVKMKEKGDIPEGYSVSREKKERFSLILESASTNQTSMYLCASSFPGGQVQPQHFGDGTRLSIL.

The J gene is TRBJ2-5, the V gene TRBV4-1; TRBD2 is a possible D gene (5 bases). The DNA end lines up better with TRBJ2-7; the J call may be wrong. The CDR3 extends over 14 amino acids. Germline V gives CDR1 MGHRA, CDR2 YSYEKL. CDR3 in amino acids: CASSQEVRSYEQYF. The DNA for the CDR3 is TGCGCCAGCAGCCAGGAGGTCCGCTCCTACGAGCAGTACTTC.

The CDR3 spells CASSQGQYPYEQYF. The CDR3, as DNA: TGTGCCAGCAGCCAGGGACAGTACCCCTACGAGCAGTACTTC. The chain is built from TRBV7-8 and TRBJ2-7; 7 positions match TRBD1. Germline V lookup: CDR1 SGHVS, CDR2 FQNEAQ. V trimming: 5 bases; J trimming: 2 bases; junction bases outside the gene matches: 6. The CDR3 spans 14 residues.

The chain couples TRBV19 to TRBJ2-2, with 7 bases aligning to TRBD1. V lost 8 bases to trimming and J lost 6 bases; unmatched junction nucleotides: 9. CDR1 is LNHDA, CDR2 SQIVND, per germline (reference sequence). The CDR3 totals 14 residues. CDR3 coding DNA: TGTGCCAGTGGGAAAGACAGGGATTCCGGGGAGCTGTTTTTT. The encoded protein is CASGKDRDSGELFF.

The chain carries TRBV28 and TRBJ2-7, with 7 positions matching TRBD1. V shed 5 bases, J shed 4 bases, and the junction held 17 bases outside the gene matches. In germline, CDR1 is MDHEN, CDR2 SYDVKM. This CDR3 has 17 residues. The CDR3, as DNA: TGTGCCAGCAGTGATCTAAGACAGGGACAAGGTCTGTACGAGCAGTACTTC. It translates to CASSDLRQGQGLYEQYF.

The rearrangement joins TRBV2 to TRBJ2-5; a possible D gene is TRBD1 (7 bases). The CDR3 length is 12 residues. Trimming took off 8 bases at V and 8 bases at J, with 15 bases between the two ends. CDR1 is SNHLY, CDR2 FYNNEI, per germline. The CDR3 reads CASGGDSPTQYF. The CDR3 coding sequence is TGTGCCAGCGGCGGGGACAGCCCCACCCAGTACTTC. Full variable domain (missing parts from reference TRBV2 and TRBJ2-5): EPEVTQTPSHQVTQMGQEVILRCVPISNHLYFYWYRQILGQKVEFLVSFYNNEISEKSEIFDDQFSVERPDGSNFTLKIRSTKLEDSAMYFCASGGDSPTQYFGPGTRLLVL.

The genes are TRBV6-1 and TRBJ1-1, with a weak D call TRBD1 (6 bases). Germline CDR1 reads MNHNS; CDR2 reads SASEGT. The V and J ends lost 2 bases and 4 bases respectively, with 17 bases between them. There are 16 residues in the CDR3. The CDR3 DNA sequence: TGTGCCAGCAGTGAAATAGTCAGAAGGGGGACCACTGAAGCTTTCTTT. Its translation: CASSEIVRRGTTEAFF.

V and J are TRBV6-1 and TRBJ2-1; TRBD2 matches 8 bases. This CDR3 has 15 amino acids. The V segment lost 6 bases and the J segment 4 bases; nucleotides outside the gene matches: 8. Germline V lookup: CDR1 MNHNS, CDR2 SASEGT. The CDR3 is CASRPRGGRYNEQFF. Written as DNA, the CDR3 is TGTGCCAGCAGGCCCCGGGGGGGCCGTTACAATGAGCAGTTCTTC.

This chain connects TRBV7-3 to TRBJ1-2, with 10 bases identical to TRBD1. The CDR3 sequence is 15 residues long. Germline-derived CDR1 and CDR2 are SGHTA and FQGTGA. After removal of 4 bases from V and 4 bases from J, the junction contained 6 bases not matched to a gene. CDR3 protein: CASSSTGGPTYGYTF. CDR3 bases: TGTGCCAGCAGCTCGACAGGGGGCCCGACCTATGGCTACACCTTC.

This clone occurred a few times. The CDR3 loop reads CASIARRNEKLFF. CDR3 in DNA: TGTGCCAGCATAGCCCGAAGAAATGAAAAACTGTTTTTT. The V call is TRBV6-1, the J call TRBJ1-4; unclear D gene. The CDR3 length is 13 residues. Germline CDR1 MNHNS, CDR2 SASEGT. Trimming cost V 7 bases and J 5 bases, with 11 bases left between them.

This sequence joins TRBV5-1 and TRBJ2-7; 8 bases are a match to TRBD2. CDR3 length: 15 amino acids. V was pared by 0 bases and J by 3 bases, with 5 bases of the junction left unmatched. Germline CDR1 and CDR2: SGHRS and YFSETQ. As DNA, the CDR3 is TGCGCCAGCAGCTTGGCCGGGACTAGTAACTACGAGCAGTACTTC. It specifies CASSLAGTSNYEQYF.

V usage is TRBV11-2 and J usage is TRBJ1-1; D ambiguous. V lost 5 bases to trimming and J lost 8 bases, with 9 bases between them. This CDR3 spans 11 amino acids. Per germline, CDR1 SGHAT and CDR2 FQNNGV. This CDR3 reads CASSQAVEAFF. The CDR3 DNA reads TGTGCCAGCAGCCAGGCCGTCGAAGCTTTCTTT.

CDR3 in DNA: TGTGCCAGCTCACCGCAGGTACAGCCCCAGGGTGGCTACACCTTC. The encoded protein is CASSPQVQPQGGYTF. The chain links TRBV18 to TRBJ1-2; a possible D gene is TRBD1 (5 bases). V lost 3 bases to trimming and J lost 7 bases, with 18 bases between them. CDR1 and CDR2 (germline): KGHSH, LQKENI. CDR3 length: 15 amino acids. The full variable domain, its missing parts supplied by reference TRBV18 and TRBJ1-2, is NAGVMQNPRHLVRRRGQEARLRCSPMKGHSHVYWYRQLPEEGLKFMVYLQKENIIDESGMPKERFSAEFPKEGPSILRIQQVVRGDSAAYFCASSPQVQPQGGYTFGSGTRLTVV.

The chain couples TRBV19 to TRBJ1-4; 9 bases match TRBD1. Trimming at V came to 5 bases and at J to 3 bases, leaving 10 bases not matched to a gene. The CDR3 runs to 17 residues. From germline, CDR1 is LNHDA and CDR2 SQIVND (reference sequence). CDR3 coding DNA: TGTGCCAGTAGTCCGGACAGGGGCACGTTATCTAATGAAAAACTGTTTTTT. It yields the protein CASSPDRGTLSNEKLFF.

V usage is TRBV4-1 and J usage is TRBJ1-2, with D maybe TRBD1 (5 bases). Germline V gives CDR1 MGHRA, CDR2 YSYEKL. V gave up 1 base and J gave up 1 base, with 10 bases separating them. CDR3 size: 15 residues. CDR3 amino acids: CASSQGPGNNYGYTF. CDR3 nucleotide sequence: TGCGCCAGCAGCCAAGGACCAGGGAATAACTATGGCTACACCTTC.